The next 10 T cell receptor beta chains were all read from a single sample in a study of blood T cell repertoires in COVID-19. Only in-frame clones appear in the TCRdb table, and some are missing; sequencing was by immunoSEQ multiplex PCR. The sample yields 310,000 or so clones, around 90% seen once. The sample was PBMCs or T cells enriched from blood (not recorded which). These receptors originate from a woman aged 18-29 years who had recovered from COVID-19.

CDR3 coding DNA: TGTGCCAGCAGTTGGGGCAGGGTTGAAGAGACCCAGTACTTC. Residues: CASSWGRVEETQYF. The rearrangement uses TRBV28 and TRBJ2-5, with D perhaps TRBD1 (5 bases). The CDR3 is 14 amino acids. Germline V lookup: CDR1 MDHEN, CDR2 SYDVKM. Trimming took 4 bases from V and 3 from J, leaving 12 bases between them.

In the case of this clone: One end of the junction does not line up with germline, which may come from a read error. J is TRBJ2-1 and V is TRBV2; tentatively, D is TRBD1 (6 bases). The CDR3 covers 11 residues. Germline V CDR1 and CDR2: SNHLY, FYNNEI. CDR3 residues: CASRLYREGIF. DNA of the CDR3: TGTGCCAGCCGGCTGTACAGGGAAGGGATCTTC.

This chain connects TRBV12-3 or TRBV12-4 to TRBJ1-1; the D gene is possibly TRBD1 (6 bases). V was shortened by 3 bases and J by 10 bases, with 15 bases between the two germline ends. The CDR3 is 13 amino acids. CDR3 protein: CASSFGQGSRAFF. Written as DNA, the CDR3 is TGTGCCAGCAGTTTCGGGCAGGGGAGTCGAGCTTTCTTT.

The V gene is TRBV28, the J gene TRBJ1-3; TRBD1 matches 7 bases. Trimming cost V 11 bases and J 6 bases; bases outside gene matches: 4. From germline, CDR1 is MDHEN and CDR2 SYDVKM. This CDR3 region has 11 residues. The CDR3 coding sequence is TGTGCCGGGACAGCTAAAAACACCATATATTTT. Protein: CAGTAKNTIYF.

The chain links TRBV11-2 to TRBJ1-6; D not certain. Germline-derived CDR1 and CDR2 are SGHAT and FQNNGV. The CDR3 is made up of 13 amino acids. Trimming shortened V by 4 bases and J by 3 bases, and 4 bases separated the two germline ends. The CDR3 DNA reads as TGTGCCAGCAGCTCGGGCTATAATTCACCCCTCCACTTT. Protein: CASSSGYNSPLHF.

The rearrangement links TRBV19 to TRBJ1-3; 7 bases line up with TRBD1. The CDR3 is 15 residues long. Germline V gene sequence: CDR1 LNHDA, CDR2 SQIVND (reference sequence). With V trimmed by 5 bases and J by 0 bases, 4 bases remained unmatched. This CDR3 is CASSETGSSGNTIYF. The CDR3, as DNA: TGTGCCAGTAGTGAGACAGGGAGCTCTGGAAACACCATATATTTT. Supplemented by reference TRBV19 and TRBJ1-3, the full variable domain reads DGGITQSPKYLFRKEGQNVTLSCEQNLNHDAMYWYRQDPGQGLRLIYYSQIVNDFQKGDIAEGYSVSREKKESFPLTVTSAQKNPTAFYLCASSETGSSGNTIYFGEGSWLTVV.

This clone came up a few times. The gene calls are TRBV4-1 and TRBJ2-3; perhaps TRBD2 as D (5 bases). The CDR3 is made up of 15 amino acids. V lost 3 bases and J lost 7, with 17 bases in between. Germline assignment: CDR1 MGHRA and CDR2 YSYEKL. CDR3 amino acids: CASSQTTHEGNTQYF. DNA for the CDR3: TGCGCCAGCAGCCAGACCACCCATGAGGGAAATACGCAGTATTTT.

The V and J genes are TRBV4-2 and TRBJ2-2; D uncertain. Deletions cut 0 bases from V and 1 base from J, with 12 bases between. The CDR3 covers 17 residues. Germline CDR1 and CDR2: LGHNA and YNFKEQ. CDR3 sequence: CASSQDLAAKNTGELFF. In nucleotides, the CDR3 is TGTGCCAGCAGCCAAGATTTGGCGGCGAAGAACACCGGGGAGCTGTTTTTT.

This chain joins TRBV5-7 and TRBJ1-2; tentatively, D is TRBD1 (5 bases). Being an ORF, TRBV5-7 has a function that is uncertain. The CDR3 totals 14 residues. Trimming cost V 2 bases and J 7 bases, with 15 bases left between them. As DNA, the CDR3 is TGTGCCAGCAGCTTAATTCCAGGGTTCCGTGGCTACACCTTC. It specifies CASSLIPGFRGYTF.

The chain uses TRBV6-5 and TRBJ1-2; TRBD1 agrees at 8 bases. Germline loops: CDR1 MNHEY, CDR2 SVGAGI. This CDR3 comprises 13 residues. Losses at the gene ends were 4 bases for V and 7 bases for J; bases not matched to a gene: 5. The CDR3 reads CASSSDREGGYTF. Written as DNA, the CDR3 is TGTGCCAGCAGTTCGGACAGGGAGGGTGGCTACACCTTC.